Sequencing of this T cell receptor (beta chain) was carried out in a study of CD8 T cells in ankylosing spondylitis. The CDR3 runs 15 residues. V was shortened by 4 bases and J by 4 bases, with 15 bases between the two germline ends. CDR1 is ENHRY and CDR2 is SYGVKD in the germline V gene. Ten or more counts support this clonotype. Its antigen is not known. One entry per CDR3 protein results from TCRdb running MiXCR on the 5' RACE reads. The table lists roughly 160,000 distinct CDR3 sequences, roughly 10% of them singletons, with about 27% in the top ten. The study's findings and limits: From matched ankylosing spondylitis synovial fluid, disease-linked clones were reportedly recovered at significantly enriched levels. Roughly eight highly homologous variants made up a TCR beta motif that seemed to typify ankylosing spondylitis blood.

The chain employs TRBV10-3 and TRBJ2-3; D may be TRBD2 (5 bases). Sample: blood, either unsorted or a sorted T cell fraction (not recorded which). The clonotype originates from a male donor with ankylosing spondylitis or in good health (not recorded which). The CDR3 DNA reads TGTGCCATCAGTGTGCGAGCGGTGCCTGCAGATACGCAGTATTTT. Its translation: CAISVRAVPADTQYF.